Sequencing of this T cell receptor beta chain was carried out in a study of blood T cell repertoires in COVID-19. Sequenced by immunoSEQ multiplex PCR; TCRdb stores in-frame clones only, minus some. Of 150,000 to 200,000 clones listed, roughly 80% are singletons. As to this clone: One end of the junction varies from germline; a read error may be responsible.

The CDR3 length is 14 residues. CDR1 LGHDT and CDR2 YNNKEL come from the germline V gene (reference sequence). This TCR came from a woman aged 80 or over with COVID-19, enrolled during active disease. The material sequenced was peripheral blood. The J gene is TRBJ2-5, the V gene TRBV3-1 (or the pseudogene TRBV3-2), with TRBD2 matching 9 bases. CDR3 coding DNA: TGTGCCAGCAACCAACTAGCGGGTGGAGAGACCCAGTACTTC. Translation: CASNQLAGGETQYF.